This T cell receptor beta chain was documented in a study of OX40 agonist ivuxolimab in advanced cancers. Per the germline V gene, CDR1 is SGHAT and CDR2 is FQNNGV. Trimming stripped 1 base from V and 4 bases from J, with 11 bases between. The CDR3 loop spans 14 amino acids. This table comes from immunoSEQ multiplex PCR, and its TCRdb copy is limited to in-frame clones, with some not included. The sample records tens of thousands of clones, 77% being singletons. The sequence was collected from an adult with an advanced solid tumor such as melanoma, head and neck, liver or kidney cancer. Sequenced material: CD4+ or CD8+ T cells sorted from blood, taken in a trial of the OX40 agonist ivuxolimab. This chain connects TRBV11-2 to TRBJ2-7; D is possibly TRBD2 (6 bases). The CDR3 protein is CASSLGDSRYEQYF. In nucleotides, the CDR3 is TGTGCCAGCAGCTTAGGGGACTCGCGATACGAGCAGTACTTC.